The 5 T cell receptor beta chains presented below share a single source sample, sequenced in a study of T cell clonotyping in hematopoietic cell transplantation. Libraries were prepared by immunoSEQ multiplex PCR; TCRdb keeps only in-frame clonotypes and omits some of them. The data show tens of thousands of clones, approximately 94% seen once. The sample taken for sequencing was peripheral blood mononuclear cells. The receptors originated from a woman aged 50 to 65 in good health. Some clones in this sample may be carry-over from other donors' samples.

The chain links TRBV4-3 to TRBJ2-2; 8 bases are a match to TRBD1. The CDR3 spans 16 residues. V gave up 3 bases and J gave up 3 bases; unmatched junction bases: 6. Looked up from germline, CDR1 is LGHNA and CDR2 is YSLEER. Here the CDR3 reads CASSQGRGLDTGELFF. In DNA form, the CDR3 reads TGCGCCAGCAGCCAGGGCAGGGGGCTGGACACCGGGGAGCTGTTTTTT.

The chain couples TRBV5-5 to TRBJ1-1; a weak D match, TRBD1 (6 bases). Germline CDR1 reads SGHKS; CDR2 reads YYEKEE (reference sequence). The CDR3 extends over 14 amino acids. V lost 5 bases and J lost 1, with 12 bases in between. CDR3 nucleotide sequence: TGTGCCAGCAGTTGGGGGGCGGCGAACACTGAAGCTTTCTTT. Protein sequence: CASSWGAANTEAFF.

The V gene is TRBV7-9, the J gene TRBJ2-3; 9 nucleotides match TRBD1. This CDR3 region has 15 residues. Trimming took 4 bases from V and 4 from J; bases not matched to a gene: 6. The germline CDR1 and CDR2 sequences are SEHNR and FQNEAQ (reference sequence). CDR3 in amino acids: CASSSHRGLADTQYF. CDR3 DNA sequence: TGTGCCAGCAGCTCTCACAGGGGGCTTGCAGATACGCAGTATTTT.

The chain carries TRBV7-8 and TRBJ2-7; D gene unclear. V lost 1 base to trimming and J lost 6 bases, with 7 bases between them. There are 12 residues in the CDR3. Germline V gene data show CDR1 as SGHVS and CDR2 as FQNEAQ. This chain's CDR3 is CASSLGGGEQYF. CDR3 DNA: TGTGCCAGCAGCTTAGGTGGTGGCGAGCAGTACTTC. Combining the CDR3 with reference TRBV7-8 and TRBJ2-7 gives the whole variable domain GAGVSQSPRYKVAKRGQDVALRCDPISGHVSLFWYQQALGQGPEFLTYFQNEAQLDKSGLPSDRFFAERPEGSVSTLKIQRTQQEDSAVYLCASSLGGGEQYFGPGTRLTVT.

The rearrangement links TRBV4-2 to TRBJ1-5; D is uncertain. The CDR3 contains 13 residues. Germline V gene lookup returns CDR1 LGHNA and CDR2 YNFKEQ. Trimming stripped 0 bases from V and 9 bases from J, with 9 bases between. The CDR3 is CASSQEMGLPQHF. The CDR3 DNA is TGTGCCAGCAGCCAAGAAATGGGTCTGCCCCAGCATTTT.